This TCR beta chain derives from a study of blood T cell repertoires in COVID-19 (TCRdb year 2020). Looking at the study overall: Samples from collaborators originated in the United States, Italy and Spain and spanned both the acute and convalescent phases of COVID-19. The prospective study material was composed of cDNA or gDNA derived from T cells, B-cell-depleted T cells, or PBMCs. Subjects who had been exposed to COVID-19, were actively infected with it, or had recovered from it provided the deeply sampled blood TCRbeta repertoires that made up the dataset. The repertoires were released in a freely available public database meant as a resource for research on the immune response to SARS-CoV-2. The samples were drawn from the first 160 participants of the ongoing ImmuneRACE study and from over 950 subjects provided by 6 global collaborators. Sample metadata almost always included a de-identified subject ID, COVID-19 status, age in years and sex. HLA class I and class II types, where available, came from metadata supplied by the sample provider rather than from assay-based typing.

In the prospective study, participants were roughly 18 to 95 years old, resided in about 25 geographic areas of the United States, and were enrolled through a virtual design. To assign participants to cohorts, the prospective study relied on clinical history that participants themselves reported in a screening survey and a study questionnaire. Exposed participants had been in contact, within 2 weeks of entering the study, with a person who had a PCR-confirmed or clinician-diagnosed case of COVID-19. In the prospective study, mobile phlebotomists collected whole blood, serum and a nasopharyngeal or oropharyngeal swab from each participant. Additional blood draws and questionnaires over an approximately two-month period could optionally be provided by prospective study participants. Prospective study blood samples were shipped either frozen or at room temperature before DNA extraction. CDR1 GTSNPN and CDR2 SVGIG are derived from the germline V gene (reference sequence). CDR3 length: 14 amino acids, cysteine to phenylalanine. The read is trimmed to its CDR3 DNA, 42 bases read in frame from base 1. Cut back by 4 bases and 2 bases, the V and J ends lie 12 bases apart.

What the research found in general, with its limitations: The amount of clinical and demographic metadata varied by source and participant and was provided uncurated.

TCRbeta CDR3 regions were amplified from genomic DNA by means of the immunoSEQ Assay, a bias-controlled multiplex PCR. On the study's bioinformatics: The number of nucleated cells in each sample was estimated from the amplification of reference gene primers within the assay. To quantify the absolute abundance of each unique TCRbeta CDR3 rearrangement, sequence reads were collapsed and filtered. For each sample, productive Simpson clonality was calculated as the square root of Simpson's diversity index over productive rearrangements. TCRdb took over this immuneACCESS table, retaining in-frame rearrangements with V and J assigned. Such tables are incomplete; in checked studies, under half of the missing clones stem from an unresolved V gene, and the remainder is unexplained. V and J calls and clone size are those listed in that table; D and trimming were worked out from the DNA. In all, the sample holds about 270,000 clones, and about 91% of those were seen once. The top ten constitute approximately 2.9% of the sample.

As regards this clone: Its antigen remains unidentified. Per-base qualities were not stored, and no clone one base away is much larger.

This clonotype was obtained from a man aged 35 to 55 who had been exposed to COVID-19. Material: PBMCs or T cells enriched from blood (not recorded which). The chain uses TRBV30 and TRBJ1-3, with TRBD1 perhaps the D gene, on 5 matching bases. At the DNA level, the sequence is TGTGCCTGGACCCGGGGGGAAGCTGGAAACACCATATATTTT. It translates as CAWTRGEAGNTIYF. Reference TRBV30 and TRBJ1-3 genes cover what lies past the CDR3, so the full variable domain is SQTIHQWPATLVQPVGSPLSLECTVEGTSNPNLYWYRQAAGRGLQLLFYSVGIGQISSEVPQNLSASRPQDRQFILSSKKLLLSDSGFYLCAWTRGEAGNTIYFGEGSWLTVV.